Listed below are T cell receptor beta chains from one sample, sequenced in a study of early T cells in non-severe SARS-CoV-2 infection. Using its own MiXCR run on the 5' RACE reads, TCRdb lists one record per CDR3 protein. Seen here are 75,000 to 80,000 distinct CDR3 sequences, about 11% observed once, and the top ten hold 9.5% to 15%. Sequencing was performed on whole blood, taken at baseline. The receptors were sampled from an adult who was a healthcare worker with PCR-confirmed SARS-CoV-2 infection or an uninfected control (not recorded which). The conserved cysteine and the conserved F or W are not part of the CDR3 here.

TRBJ1-2 | TRBV19 | ASSIQTGTGYT
TRBJ2-7 | TRBV4-3 | ASSQDPSGGLMVEQY
TRBJ2-1 | TRBV28 | ASISPAGGEQF
TRBJ1-2 | TRBV6-6 | ASNQAREYGYT
TRBJ2-6 | TRBV3-1 | ASSQPVGSGANVLT
TRBJ2-5 | TRBV29-1 | SVGTAYQETQY
TRBJ1-1 | TRBV7-2 | ASSSQGADTEAF
TRBJ2-1 | TRBV2 | ASSKGLAVTEQF
TRBJ2-5 | TRBV15 | ATSSGRETQY
TRBJ2-1 | TRBV28 | ASSLPLAGVPNEQF
TRBJ1-3 | TRBV7-6 | ASSRNYNSGNTIY
TRBJ2-4 | TRBV6-6 | ASTPTVGAKNIQY
TRBJ1-1 | TRBV6-2/TRBV6-3 | ASSYRDRGVMDLNTEAF
TRBJ2-7 | TRBV12-3/TRBV12-4 | ASGGPYEQY
TRBJ1-4 | TRBV5-1 | ASSMGQGIGEKLF
TRBJ1-1 | TRBV7-3 | ASSLMWGNEAF
TRBJ2-2 | TRBV6-2/TRBV6-3 | ASRDGGELF
TRBJ2-7 | TRBV5-5 | ASSSRGPGSYEQY
TRBJ1-5 | TRBV12-3/TRBV12-4 | ASTPGRGMGNQPQH
TRBJ2-2 | TRBV7-9 | ASSLALAGGTGELF
TRBJ2-4 | TRBV12-3/TRBV12-4 | ASSRYGGRAKNIQY
TRBJ2-3 | TRBV20-1 | SAPIPGTSGGRGY
TRBJ2-5 | TRBV7-2 | ASSLRQGREETQY
TRBJ1-1 | TRBV7-9 | ASAGGMNTEAF
TRBJ2-2 | TRBV7-6 | ASRWDGNTGELF
TRBJ2-1 | TRBV9 | ASSVGSAGIDEQF
TRBJ2-5 | TRBV2 | ASSVVQETQY
TRBJ2-7 | TRBV11-2 | ASRRVGAYEQY
TRBJ1-2 | TRBV11-2 | ASSLAGEHYGYT
TRBJ1-4 | TRBV4-3 | ASSQSGDNEKLF
TRBJ2-1 | TRBV19 | ASSQRVLGSNEQF
TRBJ2-1 | TRBV29-1 | SVEWFGQGRIEQF
TRBJ2-3 | TRBV2 | ASTGPDTQY
TRBJ1-1 | TRBV29-1 | SAKDRGRGTEAF
TRBJ2-4 | TRBV29-1 | SVAEAKNIQY
TRBJ2-4 | TRBV5-1 | ASSLGNIQY
TRBJ2-5 | TRBV6-1 | ASSVSEGGGQETQY
TRBJ1-1 | TRBV29-1 | SVVAGEAF
TRBJ1-5 | TRBV5-6 | ASSSWGGGNQPQH
TRBJ1-5 | TRBV6-1 | ASSQGLNQPQH
TRBJ1-6 | TRBV2 | ASSEAGGNSPLH
TRBJ1-3 | TRBV7-2 | ASSQQGNTIY
TRBJ1-3 | TRBV6-5 | ASRPTGFASGNTIY
TRBJ2-2 | TRBV11-2 | ASSLGSLTGELF
TRBJ1-3 | TRBV19 | ATTGEASGNTIY
TRBJ1-1 | TRBV29-1 | SVAPTAEAF
TRBJ2-2 | TRBV3-1 | ASSPIAGGAGELF
TRBJ1-3 | TRBV20-1 | SAKDRSSGNTIY
TRBJ1-4 | TRBV20-1 | SAREAATGWNEKLF
TRBJ1-4 | TRBV28 | ASMGSANEKLF
TRBJ1-6 | TRBV3-1 | ASSQEARTGASPLH